In its sample, the clone carrying this T cell receptor beta chain was seen once. This specimen belongs to a study of blood T cell repertoires in COVID-19. The wider study: Spain, Italy and the United States supplied samples that represented acute and convalescent COVID-19. T cells, B-cell-depleted T cells, or PBMCs supplied cDNA or gDNA.

Original analysis: How many nucleated cells were present was estimated from reference gene primer amplification. The table came from immunoSEQ multiplex PCR; TCRdb's copy has only in-frame clones and leaves some out. That table gives V, J and clone size, and the DNA gave D and trimming. The profile shows about 300,000 clones, around 86% of them singletons. Germline V gene sequence: CDR1 ENHRY, CDR2 SYGVKD. V gave up 3 bases and J gave up 0 bases, with 11 bases separating them. This CDR3 has 15 amino acids. The chain combines TRBV10-3 with TRBJ1-2; a weak D match, TRBD1 (5 bases). This TCR came from a man in his 70s with acute or convalescent COVID-19. Specimen: peripheral blood. CDR3 bases: TGTGCCATCAGTGATCCGGGGGGAGCTAACTATGGCTACACCTTC. Its protein product is CAISDPGGANYGYTF.